These 10 T cell receptor beta chains were sequenced from one sample in a study of Ad26.COV2.S vaccination and SARS-CoV-2 variants. Method: immunoSEQ multiplex PCR; TCRdb's copy keeps in-frame clones and lacks some. The table records about 420,000 clones, roughly 90% of them present only once. Noted treatment: roughly 18 received Ad26.COV2.S at low or high dose, single or two shots; roughly five received placebo; per-sample allocation not given. The investigators took samples on day 63 after the first vaccine or placebo injection. The specimen comprised peripheral blood, sampled in a trial of Ad26.COV2.S vaccine versus placebo. These receptors were collected from a person between 18 and 65 years old who received the Ad26.COV2.S COVID-19 vaccine or a placebo.

The CDR3 loop reads CASSDPGNTIYF. Written as DNA, the CDR3 is TGTGCCAGCAGCGACCCTGGAAACACCATATATTTT. The rearrangement links TRBV14 to TRBJ1-3; D unclear. This CDR3 is built from 12 residues. Germline-derived CDR1 and CDR2 are SGHDN and FVKESK. V gave up 5 bases and J gave up 2 bases, with 4 bases separating them. The full variable domain, completed using reference TRBV14 and TRBJ1-3, is EAGVTQFPSHSVIEKGQTVTLRCDPISGHDNLYWYRRVMGKEIKFLLHFVKESKQDESGMPNNRFLAERTGGTYSTLKVQPAELEDSGVYFCASSDPGNTIYFGEGSWLTVV.

The chain employs TRBV21-1 and TRBJ2-7. TRBV21-1 is given as a pseudogene. The CDR3 totals 15 residues. The CDR3 here is CASTRGAYSSYEQYF. CDR3 nucleotides: TGTGCCAGCACCCGAGGGGCCTATAGCTCCTACGAGCAGTACTTC.

J is TRBJ1-2 and V is TRBV5-5; 9 positions agree with TRBD1. The V and J ends lost 3 bases and 4 bases, in that order; junction bases with no gene match: 7. The CDR3 sequence is 15 residues long. Per germline, CDR1 SGHKS and CDR2 YYEKEE (reference sequence). This CDR3 is CASSSQLTGGYGYTF. In nucleotides, the CDR3 is TGTGCCAGCAGCTCACAGCTGACAGGGGGCTATGGCTACACCTTC.

DNA for the CDR3: TGCGCCAGCAGCCAAGAGGCGGCGAAGGCTAGCACCGGGGAGCTGTTTTTT. This gives the protein CASSQEAAKASTGELFF. The chain combines TRBV4-3 with TRBJ2-2, with D unresolved. The CDR3 runs 17 residues. Germline V CDR1 and CDR2: LGHNA, YSLEER. Deletions cut 0 bases from V and 4 bases from J, with 15 bases between.

The chain joins TRBV6-4 to TRBJ1-5; tentative D call: TRBD1 (5 bases). The germline V and J ends were trimmed by 8 bases and 5 bases, with 13 bases remaining between them. CDR3 length: 13 amino acids. Germline loops: CDR1 MRHNA, CDR2 SNTAGT. The CDR3 here is CASSTEVDQPQHF. The CDR3 region has the DNA TGTGCCAGCTCGACAGAGGTGGATCAGCCCCAGCATTTT.

The gene calls are TRBV18 and TRBJ2-3, with TRBD1 matching over 9 bases. Germline values: CDR1 KGHSH, CDR2 LQKENI. V dropped 3 bases and J dropped 3; count of bases not matched to a gene: 4. This CDR3 comprises 15 residues. The chain's CDR3 is CASSPGTGRTDTQYF. The CDR3 nucleotides read TGTGCCAGCTCACCCGGGACAGGGAGGACAGATACGCAGTATTTT.

Regarding this clone: This sample includes further DNA sequences coding for the same CDR3. This sequence joins TRBV5-1 and TRBJ1-5, with D possibly being TRBD1 (5 bases). The CDR3 has 14 residues. V was clipped by 0 bases and J by 2 bases, with 6 bases between them. Germline V lookup: CDR1 SGHRS, CDR2 YFSETQ. CDR3 residues: CASSLGGGNQPQHF. DNA for the CDR3: TGCGCCAGCAGCTTGGGGGGGGGCAATCAGCCCCAGCATTTT.

In this sample, this clone turned up a few times. The chain recombines TRBV4-1 with TRBJ2-7, with TRBD2 matching 8 bases. V gave up 3 bases and J gave up 2 bases; unmatched junction bases: 6. The CDR3 covers 15 residues. Looked up from germline, CDR1 is MGHRA and CDR2 is YSYEKL. The CDR3 reads CASSQERGWTYEQYF. In DNA form, the CDR3 reads TGCGCCAGCAGCCAGGAGCGGGGGTGGACCTACGAGCAGTACTTC.

J is TRBJ2-2 and V is TRBV7-3; TRBD1 aligns across 8 bases. V was clipped by 5 bases and J by 2 bases; unmatched bases: 7. In germline, CDR1 is SGHTA, CDR2 FQGTGA. The CDR3 is 16 amino acids. CDR3 nucleotide sequence: TGTGCCAGCAGCCCTCGGACAGGGATCAACACCGGGGAGCTGTTTTTT. It codes for CASSPRTGINTGELFF.

The V gene is TRBV6-5, the J gene TRBJ1-1, with a weak D call TRBD1 (5 bases). V gave up 5 bases and J gave up 4 bases, with 17 bases separating them. CDR3 length: 15 amino acids. The germline CDR1 and CDR2 sequences are MNHEY and SVGAGI. CDR3 amino acids: CASSHRGTVGTEAFF. For the CDR3, the DNA is TGTGCCAGCAGTCACCGGGGGACGGTGGGCACTGAAGCTTTCTTT.